This T cell receptor (beta chain) was sequenced in a study of a mutant IDH1 vaccine in newly diagnosed glioma. Whole-study context: Patients in the study were vaccinated eight times, receiving shots in weeks 1, 3, 5, 7, 11, 15, 19 and 23. Vaccines were first given 4-6 weeks after radiotherapy alone, or with temozolomide cycles. Treated patients showed a male proportion of about 60%, a female proportion of about 40%, and a mean age of around 39 years.

Time point of the sample: week 11, during vaccination. The vaccine gave 300 ug of a 20-mer mutant IDH1 peptide subcutaneously per dose. Clones were read by immunoSEQ multiplex PCR, and TCRdb kept only the in-frame ones, dropping some. Here the sample spans about 62,000 clones, around 91% being singletons. In the case of this clone: Its antigen is as yet unknown.

Germline loops: CDR1 SNHLY, CDR2 FYNNEI. Trimming took 8 bases from V and 3 from J, leaving 22 bases between them. CDR3 size: 16 residues. The chain carries TRBV2 and TRBJ2-5, with D tentatively TRBD1 or TRBD2 (6 bases each). The material sequenced was PBMCs, taken from a glioma patient whose treatment included an IDH1 peptide vaccine. The receptor was isolated from a middle-aged man with glioma. CDR3 nucleotide sequence: TGTGCCAGCTCGCCCGAGGGGGGCGGGGTGGAAGAGACCCAGTACTTC. This gives the protein CASSPEGGGVEETQYF.